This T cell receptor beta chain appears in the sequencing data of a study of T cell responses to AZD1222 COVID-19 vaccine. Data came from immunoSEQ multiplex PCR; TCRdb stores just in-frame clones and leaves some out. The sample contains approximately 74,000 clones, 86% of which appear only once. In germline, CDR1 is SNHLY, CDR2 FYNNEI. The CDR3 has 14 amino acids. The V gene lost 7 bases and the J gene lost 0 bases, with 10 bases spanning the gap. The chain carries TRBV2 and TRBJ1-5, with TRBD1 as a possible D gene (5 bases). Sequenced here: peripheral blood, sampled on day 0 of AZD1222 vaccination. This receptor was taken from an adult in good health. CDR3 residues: CASNPTDSNQPQHF. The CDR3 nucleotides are TGTGCCAGCAACCCGACAGATAGCAATCAGCCCCAGCATTTT.